The following is a T cell receptor beta chain sequence with its context. Under the authors' procedure: Reference gene primer amplification in the assay estimated nucleated cell counts. Generated by immunoSEQ multiplex PCR, the TCRdb table keeps only in-frame clones and is missing some. From that table come the V and J calls and clone size; the DNA was used to work out D and trimming. Of around 200,000 clones detected, under 90% appear once; the ten largest clones hold around 2.5%. This entry belongs to a study of blood T cell repertoires in COVID-19. Study-wide background: Some COVID-19 samples were acute and others convalescent; all came from the United States, Italy and Spain. PBMCs, B-cell-depleted T cells, or T cells were the source of the cDNA or gDNA that made up the material.

Germline V lookup: CDR1 SQVTM, CDR2 ANQGSEA. V lost 7 bases, J lost 2 bases, and 5 bases stayed unmatched. This CDR3 region has 13 residues. Sequenced material: peripheral blood. The rearrangement uses TRBV29-1 and TRBJ2-3, with 8 bases aligning to TRBD1. The TCR sequence derives from a woman aged 40 to 50 with active or convalescent COVID-19. The DNA of the CDR3 is TGCAGCGCCGCACAGGGGGACACAGATACGCAGTATTTT. The encoded protein is CSAAQGDTDTQYF.